This T cell receptor beta chain stems from a study of cytomegalovirus exposure and HLA in healthy donors. A single count supports this clone. Its antigen is unidentified. PCR primers comprised 60 Vbeta and 13 Jbeta primers. This table comes from immunoSEQ multiplex PCR, and its TCRdb copy is limited to in-frame clones, with some not included. The sample lists roughly 200,000 clones, more than 65% occurring once. Study findings and constraints: What a later analysis reportedly showed was that an Asian-associated ancestry cluster had fewer N-insertions than the approximately 700-donor mean.

V shed 5 bases, J shed 4 bases, and the junction held 8 bases outside the gene matches. The CDR3 sequence is 16 residues long. Germline V gene lookup returns CDR1 MNHEY and CDR2 SMNVEV (reference sequence). This sequence originates from a woman aged 50 to 60 in good health and CMV-seronegative. This rearrangement joins TRBV27 to TRBJ2-1; TRBD2 aligns across 10 bases. What was sequenced was PBMCs. The CDR3: CASSPIAGGRYNEQFF. In DNA, the CDR3 is TGTGCCAGCAGTCCCATAGCGGGGGGCCGGTACAATGAGCAGTTCTTC.